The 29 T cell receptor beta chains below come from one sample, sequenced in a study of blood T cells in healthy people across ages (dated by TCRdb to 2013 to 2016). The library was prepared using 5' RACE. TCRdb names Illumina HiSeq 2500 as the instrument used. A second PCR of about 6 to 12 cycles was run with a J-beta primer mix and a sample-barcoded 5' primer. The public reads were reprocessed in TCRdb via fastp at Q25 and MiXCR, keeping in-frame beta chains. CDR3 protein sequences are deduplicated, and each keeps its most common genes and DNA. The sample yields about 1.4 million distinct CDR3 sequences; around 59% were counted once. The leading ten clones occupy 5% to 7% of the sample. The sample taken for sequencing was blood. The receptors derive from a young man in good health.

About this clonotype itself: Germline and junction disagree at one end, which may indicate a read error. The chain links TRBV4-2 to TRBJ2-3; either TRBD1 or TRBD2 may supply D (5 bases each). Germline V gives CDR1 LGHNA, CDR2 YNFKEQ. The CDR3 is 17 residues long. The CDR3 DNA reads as TGTACCAGCAGCCAAGATGGGACGAGACCTAGCACAGATACGCAGTATTTT. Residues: CTSSQDGTRPSTDTQYF.

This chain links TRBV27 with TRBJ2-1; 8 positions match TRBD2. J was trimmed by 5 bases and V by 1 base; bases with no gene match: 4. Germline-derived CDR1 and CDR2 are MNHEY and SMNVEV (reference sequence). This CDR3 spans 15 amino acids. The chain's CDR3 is CASSLWIAGNNEQFF. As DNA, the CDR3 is TGTGCCAGCAGTTTATGGATAGCGGGAAACAATGAGCAGTTCTTC.

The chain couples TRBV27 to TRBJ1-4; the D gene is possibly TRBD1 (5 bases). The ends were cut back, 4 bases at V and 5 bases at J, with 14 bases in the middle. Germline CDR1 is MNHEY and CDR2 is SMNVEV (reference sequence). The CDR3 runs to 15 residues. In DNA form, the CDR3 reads TGTGCCAGCAGTTCGACAGCGGCCCTAAATGAAAAACTGTTTTTT. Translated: CASSSTAALNEKLFF.

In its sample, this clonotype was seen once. CDR3 DNA sequence: TGCGCCAGCAGCCAGCACCGGGGGGTCTATGAGCAGTACTTC. Translation gives CASSQHRGVYEQYF. The chain uses TRBV4-3 and TRBJ2-5, with TRBD2 matching 7 bases. The CDR3 contains 14 residues. Per germline, CDR1 LGHNA and CDR2 YSLEER. Unmatched junction bases numbered 12, after V lost 3 bases and J lost 11 bases.

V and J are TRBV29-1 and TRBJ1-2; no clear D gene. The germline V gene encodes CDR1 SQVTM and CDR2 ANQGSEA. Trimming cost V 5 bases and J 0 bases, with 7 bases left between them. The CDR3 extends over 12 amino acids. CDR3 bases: TGCAGCGTTCCCCAAACTAACTATGGCTACACCTTC. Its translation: CSVPQTNYGYTF.

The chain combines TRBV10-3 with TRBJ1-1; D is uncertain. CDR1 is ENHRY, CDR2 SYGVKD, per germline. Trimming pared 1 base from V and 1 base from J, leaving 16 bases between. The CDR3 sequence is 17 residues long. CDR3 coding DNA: TGTGCCATCAGTGAGTTTCAGGCGATCACAGAGAACACTGAAGCTTTCTTT. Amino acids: CAISEFQAITENTEAFF.

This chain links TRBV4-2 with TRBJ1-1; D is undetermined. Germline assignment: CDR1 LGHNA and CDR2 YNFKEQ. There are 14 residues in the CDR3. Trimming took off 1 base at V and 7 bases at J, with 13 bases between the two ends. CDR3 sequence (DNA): TGTGCCAGCAGCCAAGTAGACGGGGTGGGTGAAGCTTTCTTT. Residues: CASSQVDGVGEAFF.

The CDR3 DNA reads TGTGCCAGCAGCTTATCTTCCCGTAACACTGAAGCTTTCTTT. Its protein product is CASSLSSRNTEAFF. V and J are TRBV11-2 and TRBJ1-1, with D uncertain. Trimming removed 2 bases from V and 2 bases from J, with 9 bases in between. There are 14 residues in the CDR3. Germline lookup yields CDR1 SGHAT and CDR2 FQNNGV.

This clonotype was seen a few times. The CDR3 loop reads CASSLGGGMSREQYF. The CDR3 region has the DNA TGTGCCAGCAGCTTAGGAGGGGGCATGTCGCGGGAGCAGTACTTC. The chain uses TRBV7-9 and TRBJ2-4; D possibly matches TRBD1 or TRBD2 (7 bases each). This CDR3 has 15 residues. Trimming took 1 base from V and 13 from J, leaving 20 bases between them. Germline V gene sequence: CDR1 SEHNR, CDR2 FQNEAQ (reference sequence).

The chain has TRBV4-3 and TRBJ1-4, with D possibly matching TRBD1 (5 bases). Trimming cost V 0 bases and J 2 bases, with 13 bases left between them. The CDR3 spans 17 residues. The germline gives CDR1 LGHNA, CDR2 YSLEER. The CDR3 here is CASSQEVSGGTNEKLFF. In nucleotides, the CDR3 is TGCGCCAGCAGCCAAGAGGTCAGCGGGGGGACTAATGAAAAACTGTTTTTT.

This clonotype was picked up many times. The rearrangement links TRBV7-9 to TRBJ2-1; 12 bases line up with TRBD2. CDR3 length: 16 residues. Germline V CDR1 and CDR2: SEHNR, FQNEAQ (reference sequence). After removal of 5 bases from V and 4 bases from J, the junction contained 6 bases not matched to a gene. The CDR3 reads CASSHSGTSGYNEQFF. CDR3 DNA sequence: TGTGCCAGCAGCCATTCCGGGACTAGCGGGTACAATGAGCAGTTCTTC. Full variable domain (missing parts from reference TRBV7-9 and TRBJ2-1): DTGVSQNPRHKITKRGQNVTFRCDPISEHNRLYWYRQTLGQGPEFLTYFQNEAQLEKSRLLSDRFSAERPKGSFSTLEIQRTEQGDSAMYLCASSHSGTSGYNEQFFGPGTRLTVL.

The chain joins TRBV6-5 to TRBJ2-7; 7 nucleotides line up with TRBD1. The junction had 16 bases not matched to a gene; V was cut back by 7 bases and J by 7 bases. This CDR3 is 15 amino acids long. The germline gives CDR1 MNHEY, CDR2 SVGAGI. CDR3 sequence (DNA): TGTGCCAGCATCCCAGGGGACAGCACCTACAATGAGCAGTACTTC. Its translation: CASIPGDSTYNEQYF.

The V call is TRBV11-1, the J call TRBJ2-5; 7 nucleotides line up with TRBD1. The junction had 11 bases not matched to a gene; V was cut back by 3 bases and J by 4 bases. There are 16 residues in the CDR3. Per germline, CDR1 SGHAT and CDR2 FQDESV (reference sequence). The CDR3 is CASSLGTVDRAETQYF. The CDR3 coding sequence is TGTGCCAGCAGCTTGGGCACAGTTGACAGGGCAGAGACCCAGTACTTC. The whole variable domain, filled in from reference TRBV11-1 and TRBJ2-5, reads EAEVAQSPRYKITEKSQAVAFWCDPISGHATLYWYRQILGQGPELLVQFQDESVVDDSQLPKDRFSAERLKGVDSTLKIQPAELGDSAMYLCASSLGTVDRAETQYFGPGTRLLVL.

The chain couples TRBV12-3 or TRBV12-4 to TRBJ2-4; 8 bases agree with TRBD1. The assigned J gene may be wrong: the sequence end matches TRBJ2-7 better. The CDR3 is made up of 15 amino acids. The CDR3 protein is CASSSIARGLYEQYF. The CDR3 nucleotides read TGTGCCAGCAGCTCAATCGCCAGGGGGCTCTACGAGCAGTACTTC.

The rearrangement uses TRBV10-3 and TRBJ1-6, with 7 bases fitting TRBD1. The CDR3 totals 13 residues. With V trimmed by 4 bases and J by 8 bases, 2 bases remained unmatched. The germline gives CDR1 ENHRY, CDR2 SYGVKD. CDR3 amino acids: CAISGQGDSPLHF. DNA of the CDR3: TGTGCCATCAGTGGGCAGGGGGATTCACCCCTCCACTTT.

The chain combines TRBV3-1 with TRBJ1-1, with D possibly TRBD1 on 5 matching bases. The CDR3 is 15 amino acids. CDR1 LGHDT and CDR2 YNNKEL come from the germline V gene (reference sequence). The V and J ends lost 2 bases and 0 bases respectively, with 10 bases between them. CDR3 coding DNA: TGTGCCAGCAGCCAAAGGGACGGACTGAACACTGAAGCTTTCTTT. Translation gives CASSQRDGLNTEAFF.

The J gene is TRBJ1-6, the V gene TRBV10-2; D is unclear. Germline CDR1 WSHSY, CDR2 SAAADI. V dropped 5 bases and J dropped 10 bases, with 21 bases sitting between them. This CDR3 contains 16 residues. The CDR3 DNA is TGCGCCAGCAGTTCCTCGGGCGGCCAAACCGGGTCACCCCTCCACTTT. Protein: CASSSSGGQTGSPLHF.

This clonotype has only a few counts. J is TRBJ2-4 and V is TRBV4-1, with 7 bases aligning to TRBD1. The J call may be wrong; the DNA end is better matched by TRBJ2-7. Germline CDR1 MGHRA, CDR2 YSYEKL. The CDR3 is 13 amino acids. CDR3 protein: CASSYRGVDEQYF. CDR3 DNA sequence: TGCGCCAGCAGCTACAGGGGCGTCGACGAGCAGTACTTC.

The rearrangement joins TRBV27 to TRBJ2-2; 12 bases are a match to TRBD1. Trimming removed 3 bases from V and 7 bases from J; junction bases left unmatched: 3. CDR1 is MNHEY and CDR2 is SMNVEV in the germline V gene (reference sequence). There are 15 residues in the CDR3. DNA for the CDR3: TGTGCCAGCAGTTTGGGACAGGGGGCCGTCGGGGAGCTGTTTTTT. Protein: CASSLGQGAVGELFF.

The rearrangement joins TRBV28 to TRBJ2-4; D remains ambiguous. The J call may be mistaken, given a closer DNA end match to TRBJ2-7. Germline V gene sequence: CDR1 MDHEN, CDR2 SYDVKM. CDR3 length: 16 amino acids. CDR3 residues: CASSSLRAERLNEQYF. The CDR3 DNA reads TGTGCCAGCAGTTCCCTCCGGGCGGAACGGTTGAACGAGCAGTACTTC.

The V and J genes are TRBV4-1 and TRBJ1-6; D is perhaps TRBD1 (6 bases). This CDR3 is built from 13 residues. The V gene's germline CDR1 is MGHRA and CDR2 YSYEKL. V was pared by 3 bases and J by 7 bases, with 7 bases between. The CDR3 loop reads CASSQGHNSPLHF. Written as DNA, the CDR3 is TGCGCCAGCAGCCAGGGACACAATTCACCCCTCCACTTT.

The DNA of the CDR3 is TGCAGCGTTTTAGGGAGGGTCCGACAAGAGACCCAGTACTTC. Translated, it gives CSVLGRVRQETQYF. The chain combines TRBV29-1 with TRBJ2-5, with 7 bases matching TRBD2. This CDR3 has 14 residues. Germline V CDR1 and CDR2: SQVTM, ANQGSEA. After removal of 5 bases from V and 2 bases from J, the junction contained 8 bases not matched to a gene.

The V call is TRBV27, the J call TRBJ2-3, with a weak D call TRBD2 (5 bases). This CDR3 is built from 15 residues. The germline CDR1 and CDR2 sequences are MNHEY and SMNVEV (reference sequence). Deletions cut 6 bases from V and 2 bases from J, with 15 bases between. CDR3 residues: CASRGRGRNTDTQYF. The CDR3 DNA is TGTGCCAGCAGAGGGAGAGGGAGAAACACAGATACGCAGTATTTT.

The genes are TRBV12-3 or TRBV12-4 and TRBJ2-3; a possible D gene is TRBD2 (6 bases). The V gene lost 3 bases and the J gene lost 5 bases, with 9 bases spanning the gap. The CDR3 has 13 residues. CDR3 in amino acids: CASSFRAGDTQYF. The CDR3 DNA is TGTGCCAGCAGTTTTAGAGCGGGAGATACGCAGTATTTT.

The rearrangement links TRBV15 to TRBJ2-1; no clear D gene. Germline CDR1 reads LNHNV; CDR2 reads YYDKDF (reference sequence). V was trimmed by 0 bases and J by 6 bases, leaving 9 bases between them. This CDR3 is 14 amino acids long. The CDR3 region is CATSREEGFNEQFF. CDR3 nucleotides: TGTGCCACCAGCAGAGAGGAAGGTTTCAATGAGCAGTTCTTC. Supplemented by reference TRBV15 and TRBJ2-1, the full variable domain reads DAMVIQNPRYQVTQFGKPVTLSCSQTLNHNVMYWYQQKSSQAPKLLFHYYDKDFNNEADTPDNFQSRRPNTSFCFLDIRSPGLGDTAMYLCATSREEGFNEQFFGPGTRLTVL.

CDR3 nucleotide sequence: TGTGCCAGCAGCTCTCTTCGTGGACTAGTAGGATCCCCTAGCTCCTACAATGAGCAGTTCTTC. This gives the protein CASSSLRGLVGSPSSYNEQFF. The V and J genes are TRBV13 and TRBJ2-1; 7 bases are shared with TRBD2. Germline CDR1 and CDR2: PRHDT and FYEKMQ (reference sequence). V trimming: 4 bases; J trimming: 0 bases; junction bases outside the gene matches: 21. The CDR3 extends over 21 amino acids.

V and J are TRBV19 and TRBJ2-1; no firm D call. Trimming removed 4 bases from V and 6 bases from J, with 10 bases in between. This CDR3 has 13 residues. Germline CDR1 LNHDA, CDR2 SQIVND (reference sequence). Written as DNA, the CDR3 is TGTGCCAGTAGTAGCCCCGGCTTCAATGAGCAGTTCTTC. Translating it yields CASSSPGFNEQFF.

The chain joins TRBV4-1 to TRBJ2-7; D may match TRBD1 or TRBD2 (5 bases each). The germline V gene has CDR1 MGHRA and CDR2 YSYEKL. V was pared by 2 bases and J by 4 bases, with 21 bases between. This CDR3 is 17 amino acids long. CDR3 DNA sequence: TGCGCCAGCAGCCAACCCGACCGGGACGCTGTATTATACGAGCAGTACTTC. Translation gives CASSQPDRDAVLYEQYF.

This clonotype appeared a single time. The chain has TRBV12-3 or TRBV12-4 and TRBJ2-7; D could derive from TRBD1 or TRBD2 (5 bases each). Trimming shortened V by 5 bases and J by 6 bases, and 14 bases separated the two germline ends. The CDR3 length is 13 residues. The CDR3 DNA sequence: TGTGCCAGCAGTCCGGGACCGCTATCCGAGCAGTACTTC. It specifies CASSPGPLSEQYF.